This T cell receptor beta chain derives from a study of T cell clonality in common variable immunodeficiency. Study-level points and caveats: T cell subpopulation sequencing would be needed to explain CVID clonality. Compared with controls, CVID subjects had fewer shared TCRbeta clones.

The CDR3 is made up of 13 amino acids. The germline gives CDR1 WNHNN, CDR2 SYGVQD (reference sequence). This clone was recorded at least ten times. The antigen remains unidentified. The read ends 3 residues early relative to the CDR3; the germline J gene fills the gap. Control and CVID samples contributed equal amounts of genomic DNA. Libraries were prepared by immunoSEQ multiplex PCR; TCRdb keeps only in-frame clonotypes and omits some of them. In total the sample includes approximately 57,000 clones, none of them seen once. Specimen: peripheral blood mononuclear cells. The rearrangement joins TRBV10-1 to TRBJ1-2; D is unresolved. The TCR sequence derives from a person between 18 and 75 years old in good health. Here the CDR3 reads CASRTRVTRGYTF. The covered CDR3 bases are TGCGCCAGCAGGACCCGGGTCACTAGGGGC.